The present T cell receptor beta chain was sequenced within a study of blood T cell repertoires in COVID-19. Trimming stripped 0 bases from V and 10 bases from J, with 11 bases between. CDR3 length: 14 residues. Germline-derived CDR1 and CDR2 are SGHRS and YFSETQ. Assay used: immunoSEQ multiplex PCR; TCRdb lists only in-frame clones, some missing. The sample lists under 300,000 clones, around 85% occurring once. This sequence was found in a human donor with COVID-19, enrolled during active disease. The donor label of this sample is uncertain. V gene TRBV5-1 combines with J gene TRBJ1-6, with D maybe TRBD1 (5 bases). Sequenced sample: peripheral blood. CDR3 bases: TGCGCCAGCAGCTTGGCAGGGCAGGGATCACCCCTCCACTTT. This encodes CASSLAGQGSPLHF.